Shown below are 13 T cell receptor beta chains from a single sample sequenced in a study of T cells in localized non-small cell lung cancer. Sequenced by immunoSEQ multiplex PCR; TCRdb stores in-frame clones only, minus some. This table has roughly 86,000 clones, roughly four fifths appearing once. Sequenced here: peripheral blood, sampled before any cancer treatment. The receptor set was obtained from a man between 40 and 70 years old with stage I lung adenocarcinoma.

This clone was observed a few times. Other DNA sequences in this specimen translate into the identical CDR3. The J gene is TRBJ2-1, the V gene TRBV20-1; D might be TRBD1 (5 bases). There are 10 residues in the CDR3. V was shortened by 3 bases and J by 9 bases, with 6 bases between the two germline ends. Germline V lookup: CDR1 DFQATT, CDR2 SNEGSKA (reference sequence). CDR3 nucleotide sequence: TGCAGTGCTAGTGGGGCTGAGCAGTTCTTC. Translated, it gives CSASGAEQFF.

The chain joins TRBV5-5 to TRBJ1-2; tentatively, D is TRBD1 (5 bases). CDR1 and CDR2 from the germline V gene are SGHKS and YYEKEE (reference sequence). Trimming cost V 5 bases and J 10 bases, with 18 bases left between them. The CDR3 loop spans 13 amino acids. CDR3 protein: CASSQGSGNDYTF. Written as DNA, the CDR3 is TGTGCCAGCAGTCAGGGATCTGGGAATGACTACACCTTC.

This clone was recorded only once. The chain uses TRBV19 and TRBJ2-5; 10 positions match TRBD1. The CDR3 extends over 14 amino acids. J lost 9 bases, V lost 4 bases, and 8 bases had no gene match. Germline V gene sequence: CDR1 LNHDA, CDR2 SQIVND (reference sequence). For the CDR3, the DNA is TGTGCCAGTAGTAGAGGGACAGGGGTAACGGCCCAGTACTTC. Translated, it gives CASSRGTGVTAQYF.

The chain is built from TRBV5-8 and TRBJ2-3; D perhaps matches TRBD2 (6 bases). This CDR3 is 15 amino acids long. Trimming shortened V by 0 bases and J by 5 bases, and 13 bases separated the two germline ends. Germline V gene sequence: CDR1 SGHTS, CDR2 YDEGEE. The CDR3 loop reads CASSLAGDSRDTQYF. In DNA, the CDR3 is TGTGCCAGCAGCTTGGCCGGGGACTCCAGAGATACGCAGTATTTT.

V gene TRBV9 combines with J gene TRBJ2-2, with 7 bases that match TRBD1. Germline CDR1 SGDLS, CDR2 YYNGEE. The CDR3 spans 17 residues. J lost 2 bases, V lost 0 bases, and 7 bases had no gene match. The chain's CDR3 is CASSVVYRGQNTGELFF. CDR3 DNA: TGTGCCAGCAGCGTAGTCTATAGGGGGCAAAACACCGGGGAGCTGTTTTTT.

The genes are TRBV29-1 and TRBJ1-4; D is unresolved. The CDR3 totals 11 residues. V lost 3 bases and J 7 bases, leaving 6 bases between the germline ends. Germline CDR1 reads SQVTM; CDR2 reads ANQGSEA. The CDR3 here is CSVDRGEKLFF. The CDR3 coding sequence is TGCAGCGTTGACCGGGGTGAAAAACTGTTTTTT.

The chain recombines TRBV2 with TRBJ1-5; no clear D gene. The V end lost 1 base, the J end lost 4 bases, and 5 bases lay between the germline ends. Germline CDR1 reads SNHLY; CDR2 reads FYNNEI. The CDR3 is 13 amino acids. CDR3 nucleotides: TGTGCCAGCAGTGAAGACCCAAATCAGCCCCAGCATTTT. This codes for CASSEDPNQPQHF. Variable domain in full (rest from reference TRBV2 and TRBJ1-5): EPEVTQTPSHQVTQMGQEVILRCVPISNHLYFYWYRQILGQKVEFLVSFYNNEISEKSEIFDDQFSVERPDGSNFTLKIRSTKLEDSAMYFCASSEDPNQPQHFGDGTRLSIL.

The chain has TRBV11-2 and TRBJ1-1; no firm D call. V gave up 3 bases and J gave up 1 base, with 9 bases separating them. CDR3 length: 14 residues. Germline-derived CDR1 and CDR2 are SGHAT and FQNNGV. The DNA for the CDR3 is TGTGCCAGCAGCTTCTTGGGTCGGAACACTGAAGCTTTCTTT. Its protein is CASSFLGRNTEAFF.

This clone was found a few times. The chain uses TRBV27 and TRBJ2-1, with 10 bases lining up with TRBD1. The CDR3 runs 13 residues. J lost 10 bases, V lost 8 bases, and 8 bases had no gene match. Germline lookup yields CDR1 MNHEY and CDR2 SMNVEV (reference sequence). In DNA form, the CDR3 reads TGTGCCAGCGCAGGACAGGGGGTCGGGGAGCAGTTCTTC. This sequence encodes CASAGQGVGEQFF.

The J gene is TRBJ2-1, the V gene TRBV18; 11 bases agree with TRBD2. The CDR3 spans 16 residues. V gave up 3 bases and J gave up 4 bases; unmatched junction bases: 5. From germline, CDR1 is KGHSH and CDR2 LQKENI. The CDR3 here is CASSPGLAGLYNEQFF. The CDR3 DNA sequence: TGTGCCAGCTCACCCGGACTAGCGGGTCTATACAATGAGCAGTTCTTC.

A few counts support this clone. The chain uses TRBV28 and TRBJ2-1, with D hard to call. This CDR3 spans 15 amino acids. Per the germline V gene, CDR1 is MDHEN and CDR2 is SYDVKM. V was pared by 5 bases and J by 8 bases, with 19 bases between. This CDR3 is CASSGLAEFKDEQFF. The CDR3 DNA reads TGTGCCAGCAGTGGGCTCGCGGAATTTAAGGATGAGCAGTTCTTC. Filled out from reference TRBV28 and TRBJ2-1, the complete variable domain reads DVKVTQSSRYLVKRTGEKVFLECVQDMDHENMFWYRQDPGLGLRLIYFSYDVKMKEKGDIPEGYSVSREKKERFSLILESASTNQTSMYLCASSGLAEFKDEQFFGPGTRLTVL.

The chain uses TRBV7-2 and TRBJ1-1; D remains ambiguous. Per the germline V gene, CDR1 is SGHTA and CDR2 is FQGNSA. The V and J ends lost 5 bases and 3 bases respectively, with 13 bases between them. The CDR3 is 14 amino acids. This CDR3 reads CASSLYLRDTEAFF. In nucleotides, the CDR3 is TGTGCCAGCAGCCTGTACTTGAGGGACACTGAAGCTTTCTTT.

This chain uses TRBV7-6 with TRBJ2-3; 9 nucleotides agree with TRBD2. V was pared by 8 bases and J by 4 bases, with 13 bases of the junction left unmatched. CDR1 and CDR2 (germline): SGHVS, FNYEAQ. CDR3 length: 16 amino acids. The CDR3 DNA sequence: TGTGCCAGCTCTCCATCCGGGACTAGCAACGCAGATACGCAGTATTTT. This translates into CASSPSGTSNADTQYF.